A selection of T cell receptor beta chains follows, all from one sample in a study of T cell responses to AZD1222 COVID-19 vaccine. Clones were sequenced by immunoSEQ multiplex PCR, and TCRdb holds only the in-frame ones, with some missing. This sample has under 200,000 clones, with over 85% found just once. The sample consisted of peripheral blood, taken on day 0 of AZD1222 vaccination. These receptors were obtained from an adult in good health. CDR3s include the opening cysteine and the closing phenylalanine or tryptophan. A D gene is named only where the DNA matches it firmly. Some rows have no size entry. The others give once, few or many, or a class for an expanded clone.

TRBJ2-1	TRBV5-6	.	.	CASSPWTATSSYNEQFF	TGTGCCAGCAGCCCTTGGACGGCTACTAGCTCCTACAATGAGCAGTTCTTC
TRBJ1-6	TRBV19	.	.	CASSISPARNSPLHF	TGTGCCAGTAGTATAAGTCCAGCACGAAATTCACCCCTCCACTTT
TRBJ2-7	TRBV30	.	TRBD2	CAWRWHSGTEQYF	TGTGCCTGGAGATGGCATAGCGGGACCGAGCAGTACTTC
TRBJ1-1	TRBV11-1	.	.	CASSPRGNTEAFF	TGTGCCAGCAGCCCAAGGGGGAACACTGAAGCTTTCTTT
TRBJ1-5	TRBV30	.	TRBD1	CAWNRGGSNQPQHF	TGTGCCTGGAACAGGGGCGGCAGCAATCAGCCCCAGCATTTT
TRBJ2-1	TRBV4-2	.	.	CASSQGAAGTYNEQFF	TGTGCCAGCAGCCAAGGGGCGGCGGGAACATACAATGAGCAGTTCTTC
TRBJ1-3	TRBV29-1	.	TRBD1	CSAGTVSGNTIYF	TGCAGCGCCGGGACAGTCTCCGGTAACACCATATATTTT
TRBJ2-7	TRBV5-1	.	.	CASSLAGRGQREQYF	TGCGCCAGCAGCTTGGCCGGCAGGGGCCAACGCGAGCAGTACTTC
TRBJ1-3	TRBV12-5	.	.	CASGTVGVSGNTIYF	TGTGCTAGTGGTACCGTCGGTGTGAGTGGAAACACCATATATTTT
TRBJ1-2	TRBV11-2	.	TRBD1	CASSGTGTDGYTF	TGTGCCAGCAGCGGGACAGGCACGGATGGCTACACCTTC
TRBJ1-5	TRBV2	.	TRBD1	CASESQGVGQPQHF	TGTGCCAGCGAATCCCAGGGGGTAGGTCAGCCCCAGCATTTT
TRBJ1-4	TRBV15	.	TRBD1	CATSRGDREYEKLFF	TGTGCCACCAGCCGAGGGGACAGGGAGTATGAAAAACTGTTTTTT
TRBJ1-1	TRBV10-1	once	.	CASSTGNTEAFF	TGCGCCAGCAGTACAGGGAACACTGAAGCTTTCTTT
TRBJ2-7	TRBV7-6	once	.	CASSLASSGFPLYEQYF	TGTGCCAGCAGCTTAGCGTCCTCAGGCTTTCCCCTCTACGAGCAGTACTTC
TRBJ1-2	TRBV6-5	.	TRBD1	CASSRNRGFIGYTF	TGTGCCAGCAGCCGCAACAGGGGCTTCATAGGCTACACCTTC
TRBJ1-2	TRBV7-9	.	TRBD1	CASSWGTDGYTF	TGTGCCAGCAGCTGGGGGACAGATGGCTACACCTTC
TRBJ1-2	TRBV18	.	TRBD1	CASSPDVRDRNYGYTF	TGTGCCAGCTCACCAGACGTCCGGGACAGGAACTATGGCTACACCTTC
TRBJ1-2	TRBV4-1	.	.	CASSPGVRLGYTF	TGCGCCAGCAGCCCGGGGGTCAGGCTTGGCTACACCTTC
TRBJ1-5	TRBV7-6	.	TRBD1	CASSLGATGNQPQHF	TGTGCCAGCAGCTTAGGGGCGACAGGGAATCAGCCCCAGCATTTT
TRBJ1-1	TRBV14	.	.	CASSPRTPLGNTEAFF	TGTGCCAGCAGCCCCCGGACACCCCTGGGAAACACTGAAGCTTTCTTT
TRBJ2-7	TRBV27	.	.	CASSLTSPDGLSYEQYF	TGTGCCAGCAGTTTGACCTCCCCGGACGGCCTTTCCTACGAGCAGTACTTC
TRBJ1-2	TRBV5-1	.	.	CASSPDGPYGYTF	TGCGCCAGCAGCCCGGACGGGCCCTATGGCTACACCTTC
TRBJ1-5	TRBV18	.	.	CASSPPTDQPQHF	TGTGCCAGCTCACCACCAACCGATCAGCCCCAGCATTTT
TRBJ2-6	TRBV6-5	.	TRBD1	CASRTGGSGANVLTF	TGTGCCAGCAGGACAGGGGGCTCTGGGGCCAACGTCCTGACTTTC
TRBJ2-3	TRBV7-9	.	.	CASSRSTDTQYF	TGTGCCAGCAGCCGGAGCACAGATACGCAGTATTTT
TRBJ2-1	TRBV9	.	TRBD2	CASSDPGTSVNEQFF	TGTGCCAGCAGCGATCCCGGGACTAGCGTGAATGAGCAGTTCTTC
TRBJ2-7	TRBV10-3	.	TRBD2	CAISSSGTSSKYEQYF	TGTGCCATCAGTTCCTCGGGGACTAGCTCGAAATACGAGCAGTACTTC
TRBJ2-1	TRBV4-2	.	TRBD1	CASSQLLRDRAYNEQFF	TGTGCCAGCAGCCAACTCCTCCGGGACAGGGCTTACAATGAGCAGTTCTTC
TRBJ2-7	TRBV29-1	.	TRBD2	CSVEAREASYEQYF	TGCAGCGTTGAAGCACGGGAGGCCTCCTACGAGCAGTACTTC
TRBJ1-1	TRBV29-1	few	TRBD1	CSVVGQTNTEAFF	TGCAGCGTGGTGGGACAGACGAACACTGAAGCTTTCTTT
TRBJ2-7	TRBV11-2	.	TRBD1	CASSRITGTGGSYEQYF	TGTGCCAGCAGCCGTATTACTGGGACAGGGGGGTCCTACGAGCAGTACTTC
TRBJ1-2	TRBV4-1	.	.	CASSQDLASLYGYTF	TGCGCCAGCAGCCAAGATCTCGCGTCCTTATATGGCTACACCTTC
TRBJ2-6	TRBV5-4	.	.	CASSFRSGLANVLTF	TGTGCCAGCAGCTTCCGTTCGGGGCTGGCCAACGTCCTGACTTTC
TRBJ1-2	TRBV14	.	.	CASSQQGFWYGYTF	TGTGCCAGCAGCCAACAAGGGTTTTGGTATGGCTACACCTTC
TRBJ1-2	TRBV27	.	.	CASSLRGSGGYTF	TGTGCCAGCAGTTTACGGGGGAGCGGTGGCTACACCTTC
TRBJ2-1	TRBV6-5	.	TRBD1	CASSPDRTPYNEQFF	TGTGCCAGCAGTCCGGACAGGACCCCCTACAATGAGCAGTTCTTC
TRBJ2-7	TRBV9	.	TRBD2	CASSVQGGIAGGNYEQYF	TGTGCCAGCAGCGTCCAAGGAGGTATAGCGGGAGGGAACTACGAGCAGTACTTC
TRBJ1-2	TRBV7-9	.	.	CASSLEGVPYGYTF	TGTGCCAGCAGCTTAGAAGGGGTTCCCTATGGCTACACCTTC
TRBJ2-1	TRBV3-1/TRBV3-2	.	.	CASSQSRAGSNEQFF	TGTGCCAGCAGCCAATCTAGGGCAGGCTCTAATGAGCAGTTCTTC
TRBJ1-3	TRBV5-6	.	.	CASSLISSGNTIYF	TGTGCCAGCAGCTTGATCAGCTCTGGAAACACCATATATTTT
TRBJ2-5	TRBV5-1	.	TRBD2	CASRRRENVETQYF	TGCGCCAGCAGGAGGCGGGAGAATGTGGAGACCCAGTACTTC
TRBJ2-2	TRBV5-1	.	TRBD1	CASSSSGTGLGTGELFF	TGCGCCAGCAGCTCCTCCGGGACAGGGCTAGGCACCGGGGAGCTGTTTTTT
TRBJ2-2	TRBV29-1	once	.	CSVEESTEYYTGELFF	TGCAGCGTTGAAGAGAGTACAGAATACTACACCGGGGAGCTGTTTTTT
TRBJ1-1	TRBV5-6	once	.	CASSPTPGDTEAFF	TGTGCCAGCAGCCCAACACCTGGTGACACTGAAGCTTTCTTT
TRBJ1-4	TRBV4-1	.	TRBD1	CASSQDMTGFNEKLFF	TGCGCCAGCAGCCAAGATATGACAGGGTTTAATGAAAAACTGTTTTTT
TRBJ1-5	TRBV6-5	.	.	CASSYSKGVQPQHF	TGTGCCAGCAGTTACTCGAAGGGAGTTCAGCCCCAGCATTTT
TRBJ1-5	TRBV29-1	.	.	CSVWAGSGGWSNQPQHF	TGCAGCGTGTGGGCAGGTTCGGGGGGTTGGAGCAATCAGCCCCAGCATTTT
TRBJ2-1	TRBV7-8	.	.	CASSSHAKGYNEQFF	TGTGCCAGCAGCTCGCACGCTAAGGGCTACAATGAGCAGTTCTTC
TRBJ1-5	TRBV2	.	TRBD1	CASRRSGGDQPQHF	TGTGCCAGCCGAAGATCAGGGGGAGATCAGCCCCAGCATTTT
TRBJ2-2	TRBV5-1	.	TRBD1	CASSPGTANTGELFF	TGCGCCAGCAGCCCAGGGACAGCGAACACCGGGGAGCTGTTTTTT
TRBJ2-1	TRBV7-9	.	TRBD1	CASLRGRLYNEQFF	TGTGCCAGTTTGAGGGGGCGGCTCTACAATGAGCAGTTCTTC
TRBJ2-7	TRBV6-5	once	TRBD1	CASSPGQSPYEQYF	TGTGCCAGCAGTCCGGGACAGAGTCCCTACGAGCAGTACTTC
TRBJ1-2	TRBV7-9	.	.	CASSPDSAYGYTF	TGTGCCAGCAGCCCAGACTCAGCCTATGGCTACACCTTC
TRBJ2-5	TRBV2	.	TRBD1	CASLIQGAQETQYF	TGTGCCAGTCTCATACAGGGGGCCCAAGAGACCCAGTACTTC
TRBJ2-7	TRBV5-8	.	.	CASTRNSYEQYF	TGTGCCAGCACGAGGAATTCCTACGAGCAGTACTTC